The TCR beta chain under discussion was sequenced for a study of OX40 agonist ivuxolimab in advanced cancers. General study points: Determination of antigen specificity was not performed for the expanded peripheral T cells.

V lost 0 bases and J 5 bases, leaving 11 bases between the germline ends. CDR1 is SGHNT, CDR2 YYREEE, per germline (reference sequence). The CDR3 totals 14 residues. This clone was seen a single time. Its antigen remains unidentified. The repertoire was sequenced with immunoSEQ multiplex PCR; TCRdb's copy has only in-frame clones and lacks some. This sample yields approximately 69,000 clones, of which over 90% are seen a single time; less than 20% belongs to the top ten. Source: CD4+ or CD8+ T cells sorted from blood, taken in a trial of the OX40 agonist ivuxolimab. The source of this sequence is an adult with an advanced solid tumor such as melanoma, head and neck, liver or kidney cancer. The genes are TRBV5-4 and TRBJ2-5, with unresolved D. CDR3 in DNA: TGTGCCAGCAGCTTGGGGATGGGGATGGAGACCCAGTACTTC. It encodes CASSLGMGMETQYF.